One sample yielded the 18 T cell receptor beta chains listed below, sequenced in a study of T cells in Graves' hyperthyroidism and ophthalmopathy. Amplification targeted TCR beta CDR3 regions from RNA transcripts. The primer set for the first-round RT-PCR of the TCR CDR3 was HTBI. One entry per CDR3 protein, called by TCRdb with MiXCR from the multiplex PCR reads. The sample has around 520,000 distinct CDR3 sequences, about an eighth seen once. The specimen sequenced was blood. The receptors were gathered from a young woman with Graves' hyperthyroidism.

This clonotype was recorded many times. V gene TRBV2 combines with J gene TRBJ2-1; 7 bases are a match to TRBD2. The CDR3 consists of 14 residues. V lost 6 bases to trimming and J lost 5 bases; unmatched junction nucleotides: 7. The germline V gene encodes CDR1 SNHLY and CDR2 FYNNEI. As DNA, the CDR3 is TGTGCCAGCAGGCGAGCGGGAATCAACAATGAGCAGTTCTTC. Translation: CASRRAGINNEQFF. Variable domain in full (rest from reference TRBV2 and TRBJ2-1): EPEVTQTPSHQVTQMGQEVILRCVPISNHLYFYWYRQILGQKVEFLVSFYNNEISEKSEIFDDQFSVERPDGSNFTLKIRSTKLEDSAMYFCASRRAGINNEQFFGPGTRLTVL.

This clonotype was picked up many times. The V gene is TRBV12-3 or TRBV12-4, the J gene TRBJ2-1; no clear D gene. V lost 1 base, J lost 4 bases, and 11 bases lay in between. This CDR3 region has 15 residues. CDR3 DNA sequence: TGTGCCAGCAGTTTAGAACTAACCGGATACAATGAGCAGTTCTTC. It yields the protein CASSLELTGYNEQFF.

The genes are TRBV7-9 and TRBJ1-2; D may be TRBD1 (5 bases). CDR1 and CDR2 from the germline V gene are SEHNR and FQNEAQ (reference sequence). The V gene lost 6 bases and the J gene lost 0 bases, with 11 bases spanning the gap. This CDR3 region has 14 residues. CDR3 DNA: TGTGCCAGCAGTTCGACAGTGCCTAACTATGGCTACACCTTC. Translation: CASSSTVPNYGYTF.

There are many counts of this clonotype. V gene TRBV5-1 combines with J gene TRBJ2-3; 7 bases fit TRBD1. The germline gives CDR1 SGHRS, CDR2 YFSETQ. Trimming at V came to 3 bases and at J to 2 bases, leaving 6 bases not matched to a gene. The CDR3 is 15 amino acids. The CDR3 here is CASSSKQGYTDTQYF. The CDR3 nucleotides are TGCGCCAGCAGCTCTAAACAGGGGTACACAGATACGCAGTATTTT.

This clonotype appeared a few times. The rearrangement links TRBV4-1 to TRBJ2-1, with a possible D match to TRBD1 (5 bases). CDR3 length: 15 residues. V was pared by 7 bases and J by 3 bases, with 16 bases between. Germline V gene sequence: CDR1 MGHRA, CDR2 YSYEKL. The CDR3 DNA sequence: TGCGCCAGCAACCCGGGTAGGGGTAACTACAATGAGCAGTTCTTC. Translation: CASNPGRGNYNEQFF.

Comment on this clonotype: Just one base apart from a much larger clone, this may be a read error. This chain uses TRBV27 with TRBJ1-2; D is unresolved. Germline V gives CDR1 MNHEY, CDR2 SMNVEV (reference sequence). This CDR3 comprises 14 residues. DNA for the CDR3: TGTGCCAGCAGTCCGCGGACCGGACCCTATGACTACACCTTC. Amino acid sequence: CASSPRTGPYDYTF.

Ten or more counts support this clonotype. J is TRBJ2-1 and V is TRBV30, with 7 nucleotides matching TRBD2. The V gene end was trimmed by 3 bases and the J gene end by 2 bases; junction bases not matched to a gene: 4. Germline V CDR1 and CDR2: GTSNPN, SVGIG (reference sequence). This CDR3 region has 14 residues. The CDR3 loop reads CAWRGRETYNEQFF. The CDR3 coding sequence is TGTGCCTGGAGGGGGAGGGAGACCTACAATGAGCAGTTCTTC.

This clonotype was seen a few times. DNA for the CDR3: TGTGCTAGTGGTTTCATACTAGCGGGAGGAACAGATACGCAGTATTTT. Protein: CASGFILAGGTDTQYF. V usage is TRBV12-5 and J usage is TRBJ2-3; 12 bases align to TRBD2. J lost 3 bases, V lost 3 bases, and 4 bases had no gene match. The CDR3 extends over 16 amino acids. Germline CDR1 reads LGHNT; CDR2 reads FRNRAP.

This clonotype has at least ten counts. CDR3 DNA sequence: TGTGCCAGCAGCCTTGAAGGGGGGGATCAGCCCCAGCATTTT. This codes for CASSLEGGDQPQHF. The J gene is TRBJ1-5, the V gene TRBV5-4; tentative D call: TRBD1 (6 bases). This CDR3 has 14 amino acids. V was cut by 4 bases and J by 5 bases, with 13 bases left in between. Germline V lookup: CDR1 SGHNT, CDR2 YYREEE (reference sequence).

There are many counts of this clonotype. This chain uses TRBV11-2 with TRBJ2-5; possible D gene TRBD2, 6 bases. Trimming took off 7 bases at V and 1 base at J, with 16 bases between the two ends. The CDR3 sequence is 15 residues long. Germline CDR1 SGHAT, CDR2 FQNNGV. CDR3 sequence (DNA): TGTGCCAGCACCTCCTACAGCGGGTTCCAAGAGACCCAGTACTTC. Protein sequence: CASTSYSGFQETQYF.

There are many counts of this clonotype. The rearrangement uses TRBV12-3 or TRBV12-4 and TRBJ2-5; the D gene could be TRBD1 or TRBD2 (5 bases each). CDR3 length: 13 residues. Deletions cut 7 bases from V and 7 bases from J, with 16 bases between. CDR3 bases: TGTGCCAGCACAATGGCGGAGAGGGGGACCCAGTACTTC. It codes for CASTMAERGTQYF.

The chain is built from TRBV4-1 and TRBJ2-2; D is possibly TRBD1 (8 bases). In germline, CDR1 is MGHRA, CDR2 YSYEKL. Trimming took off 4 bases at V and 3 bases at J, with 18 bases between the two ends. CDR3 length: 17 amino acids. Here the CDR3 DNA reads TGCGCCAGCAGCCGGATACAGGGGGGGAGGGACACCGGGGAGCTGTTTTTT. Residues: CASSRIQGGRDTGELFF.

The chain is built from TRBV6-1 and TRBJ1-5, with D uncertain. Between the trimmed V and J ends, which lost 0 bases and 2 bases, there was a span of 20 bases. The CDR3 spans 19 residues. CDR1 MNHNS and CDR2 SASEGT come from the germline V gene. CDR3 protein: CASSEALRMISPRNQPQHF. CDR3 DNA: TGTGCCAGCAGTGAAGCGCTTCGAATGATTAGTCCCCGCAATCAGCCCCAGCATTTT.

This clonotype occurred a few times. CDR3 nucleotide sequence: TGTGCCAGCAGCCAAGACAGGACCGTTAGCACTGAAGCTTTCTTT. It yields the protein CASSQDRTVSTEAFF. The V and J genes are TRBV3-1 and TRBJ1-1; D not resolved. Germline V gene data show CDR1 as LGHDT and CDR2 as YNNKEL (reference sequence). There are 15 residues in the CDR3. V lost 0 bases and J lost 4, with 12 bases in between.

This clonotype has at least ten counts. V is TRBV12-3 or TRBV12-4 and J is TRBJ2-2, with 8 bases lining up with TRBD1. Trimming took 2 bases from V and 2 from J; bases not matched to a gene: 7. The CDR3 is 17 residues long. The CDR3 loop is CASSLLWTGINTGELFF. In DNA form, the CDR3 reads TGTGCCAGCAGTTTACTTTGGACAGGGATAAACACCGGGGAGCTGTTTTTT.

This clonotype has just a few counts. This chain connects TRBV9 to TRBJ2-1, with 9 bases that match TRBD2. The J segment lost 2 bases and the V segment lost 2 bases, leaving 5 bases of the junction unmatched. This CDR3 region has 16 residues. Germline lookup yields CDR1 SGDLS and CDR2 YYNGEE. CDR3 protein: CASSVSGSRTYNEQFF. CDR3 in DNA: TGTGCCAGCAGCGTTAGCGGGAGTCGGACCTACAATGAGCAGTTCTTC.

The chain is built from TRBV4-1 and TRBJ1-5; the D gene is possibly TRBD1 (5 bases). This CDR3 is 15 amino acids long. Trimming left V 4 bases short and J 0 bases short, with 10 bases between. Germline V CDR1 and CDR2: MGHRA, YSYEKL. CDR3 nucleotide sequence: TGCGCCAGCAGCCCCAGGGTATTTAGCAATCAGCCCCAGCATTTT. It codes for CASSPRVFSNQPQHF.

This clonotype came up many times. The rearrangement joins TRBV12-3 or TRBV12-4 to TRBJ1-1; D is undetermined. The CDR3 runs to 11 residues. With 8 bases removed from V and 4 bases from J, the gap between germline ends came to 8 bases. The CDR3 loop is CASGRGTEAFF. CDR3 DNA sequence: TGTGCCAGCGGTAGAGGCACTGAAGCTTTCTTT.